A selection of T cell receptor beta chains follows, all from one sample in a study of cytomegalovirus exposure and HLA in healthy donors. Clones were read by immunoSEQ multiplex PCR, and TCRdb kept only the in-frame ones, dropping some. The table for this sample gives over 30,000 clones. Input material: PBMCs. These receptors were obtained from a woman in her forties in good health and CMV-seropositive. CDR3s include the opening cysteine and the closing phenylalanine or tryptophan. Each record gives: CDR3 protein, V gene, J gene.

CDR3aa: CAWRRAGGANEQFF
v_gene: TRBV30
j_gene: TRBJ2-1

CDR3aa: CASRRLLEGYTF
v_gene: TRBV6-5
j_gene: TRBJ1-2

CDR3aa: CASSLTGSSYEQYF
v_gene: TRBV11-2
j_gene: TRBJ2-7

CDR3aa: CAWSVHRGGQPQHF
v_gene: TRBV30
j_gene: TRBJ1-5

CDR3aa: CAWGQGRLYEQYF
v_gene: TRBV30
j_gene: TRBJ2-7

CDR3aa: CASSEDAGLLVDNEKLFF
v_gene: TRBV14
j_gene: TRBJ1-4

CDR3aa: CASSPYRDYGYTF
v_gene: TRBV27
j_gene: TRBJ1-2

CDR3aa: CASSFRWTGVDEQYF
v_gene: TRBV5-1
j_gene: TRBJ2-7

CDR3aa: CASSILAGNTGELFF
v_gene: TRBV19
j_gene: TRBJ2-2

CDR3aa: CASSEESVGEVDTGELFF
v_gene: TRBV7-9
j_gene: TRBJ2-2